The 31 T cell receptor beta chains given below trace back to one sample, sequenced in a study of blood T cell repertoires in COVID-19. Clones were sequenced by immunoSEQ multiplex PCR, and TCRdb holds only the in-frame ones, with some missing. This table has 300,000 to 400,000 clones, approximately 87% appearing once. Sequences were obtained from peripheral blood. The receptors originated from a young woman with COVID-19, enrolled during active disease.

With regard to this clone: This sample also contains other DNA sequences that code for the same CDR3. CDR3 sequence (DNA): TGTGCCAGCAGTTTATCCCAGGGCCGCAATCAGCCCCAGCATTTT. It is translated as CASSLSQGRNQPQHF. V is TRBV27 and J is TRBJ1-5; a possible D gene is TRBD1 (5 bases). The CDR3 is made up of 15 amino acids. Trimming took off 0 bases at V and 2 bases at J, with 8 bases between the two ends. Germline assignment: CDR1 MNHEY and CDR2 SMNVEV (reference sequence).

This chain joins TRBV15 and TRBJ2-2; 8 positions match TRBD1. CDR3 size: 15 residues. Looked up from germline, CDR1 is LNHNV and CDR2 is YYDKDF (reference sequence). The V segment lost 7 bases and the J segment 6 bases; nucleotides outside the gene matches: 10. The DNA for the CDR3 is TGTGCCACCACATCGAACAGGGGGGTCTCCGGGGAGCTGTTTTTT. Protein: CATTSNRGVSGELFF.

The chain has TRBV27 and TRBJ2-3, with D possibly being TRBD1 (6 bases). The CDR3 covers 14 residues. With 6 bases removed from V and 2 bases from J, the gap between germline ends came to 12 bases. The V gene's germline CDR1 is MNHEY and CDR2 SMNVEV (reference sequence). In DNA form, the CDR3 reads TGTGCCAGCAGGGACAGTCCCCCCACAGATACGCAGTATTTT. It translates to CASRDSPPTDTQYF.

The chain combines TRBV30 with TRBJ2-2, with D perhaps TRBD1 (6 bases). The CDR3 has 15 residues. V dropped 3 bases and J dropped 3 bases, with 14 bases sitting between them. Germline V gene sequence: CDR1 GTSNPN, CDR2 SVGIG (reference sequence). The CDR3 DNA follows: TGTGCCTGGAGGATGGGAAACAGGGACACCGGGGAGCTGTTTTTT. This gives the protein CAWRMGNRDTGELFF.

The chain uses TRBV29-1 and TRBJ1-3; no definite D call. Germline V gives CDR1 SQVTM, CDR2 ANQGSEA. This CDR3 is built from 13 residues. Trimming pared 5 bases from V and 3 bases from J, leaving 11 bases between. The DNA of the CDR3 is TGCAGCGTTTCGGGGAACGTTGGAAACACCATATATTTT. It yields the protein CSVSGNVGNTIYF.

This clone has a handful of counts. The chain employs TRBV5-1 and TRBJ2-1; 8 positions match TRBD2. The CDR3 extends over 16 amino acids. The V segment lost 0 bases and the J segment 3 bases; nucleotides outside the gene matches: 5. The V gene's germline CDR1 is SGHRS and CDR2 YFSETQ. The CDR3: CASSLGQSGSYNEQFF. In nucleotides, the CDR3 is TGCGCCAGCAGCTTGGGACAAAGCGGGAGCTACAATGAGCAGTTCTTC.

The rearrangement joins TRBV19 to TRBJ2-5, with D possibly being TRBD1 (5 bases). This CDR3 region has 15 residues. Germline assignment: CDR1 LNHDA and CDR2 SQIVND (reference sequence). Trimming removed 6 bases from V and 5 bases from J, with 19 bases in between. CDR3 residues: CASSKGQGTMETQYF. Written as DNA, the CDR3 is TGTGCCAGTAGCAAGGGGCAGGGCACAATGGAGACCCAGTACTTC.

The chain links TRBV29-1 to TRBJ2-2; 8 positions match TRBD1. Germline trimming cut 5 bases from V and 5 bases from J; bases unmatched to any gene: 4. CDR3 length: 13 residues. Germline CDR1 and CDR2: SQVTM and ANQGSEA. CDR3 coding DNA: TGCAGCGTTAATACAGGGGGGACCGGGGAGCTGTTTTTT. The encoded protein is CSVNTGGTGELFF.

The sample holds one count of this clone. The chain joins TRBV15 to TRBJ1-2; 8 bases are shared with TRBD1. Trimming took 1 base from V and 2 from J; bases not matched to a gene: 0. CDR1 is LNHNV, CDR2 YYDKDF, per germline (reference sequence). This CDR3 is built from 14 residues. As DNA, the CDR3 is TGTGCCACCAGCAGAGGACAGGGGAACTATGGCTACACCTTC. Residues: CATSRGQGNYGYTF. Full variable domain (remainder filled in from reference TRBV15 and TRBJ1-2): DAMVIQNPRYQVTQFGKPVTLSCSQTLNHNVMYWYQQKSSQAPKLLFHYYDKDFNNEADTPDNFQSRRPNTSFCFLDIRSPGLGDTAMYLCATSRGQGNYGYTFGSGTRLTVV.

The gene calls are TRBV6-5 and TRBJ1-2, with 7 bases aligning to TRBD1. The V gene end was trimmed by 0 bases and the J gene end by 5 bases; junction bases not matched to a gene: 6. The CDR3 has 15 residues. Germline values: CDR1 MNHEY, CDR2 SVGAGI. CDR3 region: CASSYSGTEKYGYTF. Written as DNA, the CDR3 is TGTGCCAGCAGTTACTCCGGGACAGAGAAGTATGGCTACACCTTC.

This CDR3 is CASSPRQRTNYGYTF. As DNA, the CDR3 is TGTGCCAGCAGCCCTAGACAGAGAACCAACTATGGCTACACCTTC. V and J are TRBV7-9 and TRBJ1-2, with D perhaps TRBD1 (5 bases). Germline V gene data show CDR1 as SEHNR and CDR2 as FQNEAQ (reference sequence). The CDR3 loop spans 15 amino acids. V was pared by 5 bases and J by 2 bases, with 15 bases between. Drawing the rest from reference TRBV7-9 and TRBJ1-2, the complete variable domain is DTGVSQNPRHKITKRGQNVTFRCDPISEHNRLYWYRQTLGQGPEFLTYFQNEAQLEKSRLLSDRFSAERPKGSFSTLEIQRTEQGDSAMYLCASSPRQRTNYGYTFGSGTRLTVV.

This clone was counted ten times or more. This chain joins TRBV7-3 and TRBJ2-7; D remains ambiguous. The ends were cut back, 1 base at V and 6 bases at J, with 10 bases in the middle. Germline-derived CDR1 and CDR2 are SGHTA and FQGTGA. This CDR3 is built from 13 residues. The CDR3 sequence: CASSLNSYSEQYF. The DNA for the CDR3 is TGTGCCAGCAGCTTAAACAGCTACTCCGAGCAGTACTTC.

The chain joins TRBV19 to TRBJ2-1, with 16 bases fitting TRBD2. In germline, CDR1 is LNHDA, CDR2 SQIVND (reference sequence). The CDR3 is 17 amino acids. The junction had 7 bases not matched to a gene; V was cut back by 5 bases and J by 6 bases. The CDR3 loop is CASSWGLAGGGFNEQFF. The CDR3 bases are TGTGCCAGTAGTTGGGGACTAGCGGGAGGGGGGTTCAATGAGCAGTTCTTC. The variable domain in full, completed from reference TRBV19 and TRBJ2-1, reads DGGITQSPKYLFRKEGQNVTLSCEQNLNHDAMYWYRQDPGQGLRLIYYSQIVNDFQKGDIAEGYSVSREKKESFPLTVTSAQKNPTAFYLCASSWGLAGGGFNEQFFGPGTRLTVL.

The chain links TRBV29-1 to TRBJ1-2; 8 bases fit TRBD1. This CDR3 is 12 amino acids long. The germline gives CDR1 SQVTM, CDR2 ANQGSEA. V trimming: 3 bases; J trimming: 8 bases; junction bases outside the gene matches: 5. This CDR3 reads CSVDGQGGGYTF. The CDR3 DNA reads as TGCAGCGTTGACGGACAGGGAGGCGGCTACACCTTC.

This clone is a singleton in its sample. This chain connects TRBV2 to TRBJ2-7; maybe TRBD2 (6 bases). CDR3 length: 9 residues. Per the germline V gene, CDR1 is SNHLY and CDR2 is FYNNEI. The CDR3 here is CAGGDEQYF. In DNA form, the CDR3 reads TGTGCTGGAGGGGACGAGCAGTACTTC.

V and J are TRBV3-1 (or the pseudogene TRBV3-2) and TRBJ1-2; tentatively, D is TRBD1 (5 bases). The length of the CDR3 is 13 residues. Germline V gene lookup returns CDR1 LGHDT and CDR2 YNNKEL (reference sequence). Trimming stripped 10 bases from V and 7 bases from J, with 19 bases between. The CDR3 sequence: CATCPGGGGGYTF. DNA of the CDR3: TGTGCCACATGCCCTGGGGGAGGCGGTGGCTACACCTTC.

The genes are TRBV28 and TRBJ2-7; D call uncertain. This CDR3 spans 14 amino acids. From germline, CDR1 is MDHEN and CDR2 SYDVKM. V shed 5 bases and J shed 4 bases, with 15 bases lying between them. CDR3 loop: CASSPPRYPYEQYF. The CDR3, as DNA: TGTGCCAGCAGTCCCCCACGGTACCCTTACGAGCAGTACTTC.

The chain uses TRBV29-1 and TRBJ2-5; TRBD1 is a possible D gene (5 bases). The CDR3 consists of 12 residues. The V gene lost 4 bases and the J gene lost 5 bases, with 11 bases spanning the gap. The germline V gene has CDR1 SQVTM and CDR2 ANQGSEA. In DNA, the CDR3 is TGCAGCGTTGTCAGGGAAATGGAGACCCAGTACTTC. It translates to CSVVREMETQYF.

The gene calls are TRBV6-5 and TRBJ2-1; no definite D call. From germline, CDR1 is MNHEY and CDR2 SVGAGI. V lost 5 bases to trimming and J lost 5 bases, with 10 bases between them. There are 13 residues in the CDR3. The CDR3 DNA reads as TGTGCCAGCAGTCGTCTAGTACACAATGAGCAGTTCTTC. It yields the protein CASSRLVHNEQFF.

This rearrangement joins TRBV6-2 or TRBV6-3 to TRBJ1-2; the match to TRBD1 covers 10 bases. The CDR3 has 15 residues. Germline V gene data show CDR1 as MNHEY and CDR2 as SVGEGT. Trimming removed 4 bases from V and 7 bases from J; junction bases left unmatched: 9. The CDR3 DNA reads TGTGCCAGCAGTTTCTCCGGGACAGGGGTGGCTGGCTACACCTTC. Amino acid sequence: CASSFSGTGVAGYTF.

The V and J genes are TRBV19 and TRBJ1-1; 8 bases map to TRBD1. Losses at the gene ends were 5 bases for V and 6 bases for J; bases not matched to a gene: 8. Germline CDR1 LNHDA, CDR2 SQIVND (reference sequence). This CDR3 comprises 14 residues. The CDR3 is CASSPRQGNPEAFF. CDR3 nucleotides: TGTGCCAGTAGTCCCCGACAGGGGAATCCTGAAGCTTTCTTT.

A note on this clone: Different DNA sequences within this sample yield the same CDR3. V gene TRBV28 combines with J gene TRBJ2-1; D perhaps matches TRBD2 (5 bases). The CDR3 covers 12 residues. Germline V gives CDR1 MDHEN, CDR2 SYDVKM. V lost 2 bases and J lost 7, with 6 bases in between. In DNA, the CDR3 is TGTGCCAGCAGTTTAGGGGAGAATGAGCAGTTCTTC. Translating gives CASSLGENEQFF.

The V call is TRBV6-1, the J call TRBJ2-6; D gene uncertain. The CDR3 totals 17 residues. V lost 0 bases, J lost 4 bases, and 13 bases lay in between. The germline V gene encodes CDR1 MNHNS and CDR2 SASEGT. The CDR3: CASSEAPWANGANVLTF. In DNA form, the CDR3 reads TGTGCCAGCAGTGAAGCGCCATGGGCAAACGGGGCCAACGTCCTGACTTTC.

The V call is TRBV30, the J call TRBJ2-7, with D possibly being TRBD1 (6 bases). Germline lookup yields CDR1 GTSNPN and CDR2 SVGIG (reference sequence). The CDR3 length is 12 residues. Between the trimmed V and J ends, which lost 2 bases and 2 bases, there was a span of 7 bases. In nucleotides, the CDR3 is TGTGCCTGGAGTCGACAGGCCTACGAGCAGTACTTC. This codes for CAWSRQAYEQYF.

This chain links TRBV4-1 with TRBJ2-1, with D maybe TRBD2 (6 bases). V dropped 0 bases and J dropped 3 bases, with 12 bases sitting between them. Germline V gives CDR1 MGHRA, CDR2 YSYEKL. The CDR3 has 16 amino acids. The CDR3 protein is CASSQDQRVNYNEQFF. CDR3 DNA sequence: TGCGCCAGCAGCCAAGATCAGCGGGTTAACTACAATGAGCAGTTCTTC.

V is TRBV5-1 and J is TRBJ2-1; 10 bases line up with TRBD2. Germline CDR1 reads SGHRS; CDR2 reads YFSETQ. The CDR3 covers 14 residues. V lost 4 bases to trimming and J lost 7 bases; unmatched junction nucleotides: 5. DNA for the CDR3: TGCGCCAGCAGCGCATCTAGCGGGAGAAATGAGCAGTTCTTC. Its translation: CASSASSGRNEQFF. Combining the CDR3 with reference TRBV5-1 and TRBJ2-1 gives the whole variable domain KAGVTQTPRYLIKTRGQQVTLSCSPISGHRSVSWYQQTPGQGLQFLFEYFSETQRNKGNFPGRFSGRQFSNSRSEMNVSTLELGDSALYLCASSASSGRNEQFFGPGTRLTVL.

The DNA of the CDR3 is TGTGCCAGCAGCTTAATGGGCGGAGGATACCCCCTCCACTTT. This translates into CASSLMGGGYPLHF. The genes are TRBV11-2 and TRBJ1-6; the D is unclear. V lost 2 bases and J lost 13, with 15 bases in between. This CDR3 has 14 residues. Germline values: CDR1 SGHAT, CDR2 FQNNGV. The whole variable domain, filled in from reference TRBV11-2 and TRBJ1-6, reads EAGVAQSPRYKIIEKRQSVAFWCNPISGHATLYWYQQILGQGPKLLIQFQNNGVVDDSQLPKDRFSAERLKGVDSTLKIQPAKLEDSAVYLCASSLMGGGYPLHFGNGTRLTVT.

V gene TRBV27 combines with J gene TRBJ1-2; TRBD1 matches at 8 bases. The CDR3 runs to 14 residues. Germline V gives CDR1 MNHEY, CDR2 SMNVEV (reference sequence). V was pared by 5 bases and J by 8 bases, with 10 bases of the junction left unmatched. The CDR3 is CASSPRTGIVGYTF. The CDR3 coding sequence is TGTGCCAGCAGTCCCCGGACAGGGATTGTCGGCTACACCTTC.

The chain carries TRBV3-1 (or the pseudogene TRBV3-2) and TRBJ2-1; 11 bases fit TRBD2. Germline V lookup: CDR1 LGHDT, CDR2 YNNKEL (reference sequence). J was trimmed by 10 bases and V by 4 bases; bases with no gene match: 12. This CDR3 has 16 amino acids. CDR3 loop: CASSPPLAGGPWEQFF. DNA for the CDR3: TGTGCCAGCAGCCCCCCCCTAGCGGGAGGTCCCTGGGAGCAGTTCTTC.

The chain carries TRBV27 and TRBJ1-5; 9 bases are shared with TRBD1. CDR3 length equals 16 residues. The J segment lost 2 bases and the V segment lost 5 bases, leaving 7 bases of the junction unmatched. The germline V gene encodes CDR1 MNHEY and CDR2 SMNVEV (reference sequence). CDR3 DNA: TGTGCCAGCAGTCCACACAGGGGGCTGGGCAATCAGCCCCAGCATTTT. Its protein product is CASSPHRGLGNQPQHF.

The V call is TRBV7-3, the J call TRBJ2-3, with D maybe TRBD1 (6 bases). Trimming took off 5 bases at V and 4 bases at J, with 13 bases between the two ends. CDR1 SGHTA and CDR2 FQGTGA come from the germline V gene. The CDR3 covers 14 residues. The DNA for the CDR3 is TGTGCCAGCAGCCAGAACCCAGGGGCAGATACGCAGTATTTT. This gives the protein CASSQNPGADTQYF.